This T cell receptor beta chain was profiled in a study of radiotherapy plus CTLA-4 blockade in lung cancer. Turning to the study itself: There were objective responses in 18% of patients, and around 31% had disease control. Study-wide findings and caveats: Radiotherapy plus ipilimumab was followed by expansion in blood of tumor-derived TCR clones.

CDR1 MGHRA and CDR2 YSYEKL come from the germline V gene. J was trimmed by 2 bases and V by 1 base; bases with no gene match: 6. This CDR3 comprises 17 residues. Here immunoSEQ multiplex PCR was the method, and the copy in TCRdb shows in-frame clones only, minus some. The table has tens of thousands of clones, around 80% seen once. As concerns this clone: Its antigen remains unknown.

The sample was peripheral blood, taken from a patient treated with radiotherapy plus ipilimumab. The V gene is TRBV4-1, the J gene TRBJ2-3; 10 bases line up with TRBD2. The TCR comes from a human donor with non-small cell lung cancer who had stable disease on radiotherapy plus ipilimumab. Here the CDR3 DNA reads TGCGCCAGCAGCCAAGGTCCTAGCGGGGGCCACACAGATACGCAGTATTTT. Its protein product is CASSQGPSGGHTDTQYF.